One and the same sample provided the 18 T cell receptor beta chains below, sequenced in a study of blood T cell repertoires in COVID-19. TCRdb's copy holds only in-frame clones and misses some; the assay was immunoSEQ multiplex PCR. The sample shows approximately 360,000 clones, 90% of them seen only once. Input material: peripheral blood. All receptors derive from a young man with active or convalescent COVID-19.

This chain links TRBV4-1 with TRBJ2-1, with a tentative D call TRBD2 (6 bases). Germline V gives CDR1 MGHRA, CDR2 YSYEKL. V was pared by 2 bases and J by 7 bases, with 12 bases between. There are 14 residues in the CDR3. The DNA of the CDR3 is TGCGCCAGCAGCCAACCGGCGGCGGGGAATGAGCAGTTCTTC. Translated, it gives CASSQPAAGNEQFF.

The CDR3 DNA sequence: TGTGCCAGCAGCGGACTAGAGAACTACGAGCAGTACTTC. Protein product: CASSGLENYEQYF. The gene calls are TRBV6-4 and TRBJ2-7; 7 positions match TRBD2. V lost 6 bases, J lost 3 bases, and 5 bases stayed unmatched. CDR3 size: 13 residues. Germline V gene data show CDR1 as MRHNA and CDR2 as SNTAGT.

The chain is built from TRBV9 and TRBJ2-7, with a possible D match to TRBD2 (7 bases). Deletions cut 3 bases from V and 5 bases from J, with 15 bases between. This CDR3 has 14 residues. The V gene's germline CDR1 is SGDLS and CDR2 YYNGEE. CDR3 protein: CASSGGGARNEQYF. CDR3 DNA: TGTGCCAGCAGCGGAGGGGGGGCTCGGAACGAGCAGTACTTC.

This chain uses TRBV6-2 or TRBV6-3 with TRBJ1-5; 7 bases align to TRBD1. Germline trimming cut 7 bases from V and 6 bases from J; bases unmatched to any gene: 9. The germline CDR1 and CDR2 sequences are MNHEY and SVGEGT. The CDR3 contains 14 residues. CDR3 sequence (DNA): TGTGCCAGCACCCCGACAGGGTTCCGTCAGCCCCAGCATTTT. Translating gives CASTPTGFRQPQHF.

The genes are TRBV6-5 and TRBJ2-5; 8 bases map to TRBD2. The length of the CDR3 is 16 residues. Germline lookup yields CDR1 MNHEY and CDR2 SVGAGI. V lost 4 bases and J lost 1; bases outside the gene matches: 8. The CDR3 DNA is TGTGCCAGCAGTTCCCTAGGAAGCGGGGGCCAAGAGACCCAGTACTTC. This gives the protein CASSSLGSGGQETQYF.

The chain combines TRBV15 with TRBJ2-3, with D unclear. The V gene lost 1 base and the J gene lost 2 bases, with 16 bases spanning the gap. Germline CDR1 reads LNHNV; CDR2 reads YYDKDF (reference sequence). CDR3 length equals 17 residues. The chain's CDR3 is CATSRARIESHTDTQYF. The CDR3 nucleotides read TGTGCCACCAGCAGAGCGAGGATCGAGAGCCACACAGATACGCAGTATTTT.

The rearrangement links TRBV5-4 to TRBJ1-5; no reliable D call. Germline CDR1 reads SGHNT; CDR2 reads YYREEE (reference sequence). This CDR3 has 13 amino acids. Trimming shortened V by 0 bases and J by 4 bases, and 5 bases separated the two germline ends. The CDR3 coding sequence is TGTGCCAGCAGCTTGGACAAAAATCAGCCCCAGCATTTT. Its protein is CASSLDKNQPQHF.

The genes are TRBV29-1 and TRBJ1-1; D remains ambiguous. Trimming stripped 4 bases from V and 3 bases from J, with 39 bases between. The CDR3 sequence is 22 residues long. Germline assignment: CDR1 SQVTM and CDR2 ANQGSEA. The CDR3 nucleotides are TGCAGCGTTGGCGCACGTCGCAACGGGAAAAAGGTTTATCGGACGTCGGACACTGAAGCTTTCTTT. Translating it yields CSVGARRNGKKVYRTSDTEAFF.

This chain links TRBV5-1 with TRBJ2-3; D perhaps matches TRBD2 (6 bases). The germline V and J ends were trimmed by 3 bases and 2 bases, with 16 bases remaining between them. Germline V gene lookup returns CDR1 SGHRS and CDR2 YFSETQ. The CDR3 is made up of 16 amino acids. The CDR3 sequence is CASSSGVAVNTDTQYF. The CDR3, as DNA: TGCGCCAGCAGCTCGGGGGTGGCGGTGAACACAGATACGCAGTATTTT.

The chain has TRBV27 and TRBJ2-2; TRBD2 agrees at 11 bases. The CDR3 length is 17 residues. J was trimmed by 4 bases and V by 7 bases; bases with no gene match: 11. Germline values: CDR1 MNHEY, CDR2 SMNVEV (reference sequence). The CDR3 region has the DNA TGTGCCAGCACCAAATTTAGCGGGGGGGCAACCACCGGGGAGCTGTTTTTT. Residues: CASTKFSGGATTGELFF.

The genes are TRBV19 and TRBJ1-5; D ambiguous. V was pared by 7 bases and J by 9 bases, with 13 bases between. The CDR3 has 12 residues. Germline CDR1 reads LNHDA; CDR2 reads SQIVND (reference sequence). CDR3 region: CASNGLYRPQHF. CDR3 bases: TGTGCCAGTAATGGACTGTACCGGCCCCAGCATTTT.

This clone was seen once. The rearrangement uses TRBV29-1 and TRBJ2-7; D is unresolved. V dropped 8 bases and J dropped 3 bases, with 11 bases sitting between them. The CDR3 extends over 11 amino acids. CDR1 is SQVTM, CDR2 ANQGSEA, per germline. The CDR3 nucleotides read TGCAGCTTTTCCACTAACTACGAGCAGTACTTC. The encoded protein is CSFSTNYEQYF.

V is TRBV27 and J is TRBJ2-5, with D perhaps TRBD2 (5 bases). The CDR3 is 15 residues long. V was pared by 6 bases and J by 5 bases, with 19 bases between. Per germline, CDR1 MNHEY and CDR2 SMNVEV (reference sequence). CDR3 in amino acids: CASSPRVGSRETQYF. Here the CDR3 DNA reads TGTGCCAGCAGCCCGCGGGTGGGGAGTAGGGAGACCCAGTACTTC.

V is TRBV4-2 and J is TRBJ1-3; 7 bases match TRBD1. The CDR3 is 17 residues long. CDR1 LGHNA and CDR2 YNFKEQ come from the germline V gene. V lost 1 base and J lost 4; bases outside the gene matches: 10. CDR3 residues: CASSQGVQGQYGNTIYF. CDR3 sequence (DNA): TGTGCCAGCAGCCAAGGAGTACAGGGGCAATACGGAAACACCATATATTTT.

The rearrangement joins TRBV28 to TRBJ1-5, with 10 bases aligning to TRBD1. The CDR3 runs to 14 residues. Germline V lookup: CDR1 MDHEN, CDR2 SYDVKM. The trim removed 6 bases at V and 5 bases at J, leaving 4 bases unmatched. DNA of the CDR3: TGTGCCAGCAGAGGACAGGGGGACTATCAGCCCCAGCATTTT. Its translation is CASRGQGDYQPQHF.

V is TRBV28 and J is TRBJ2-1; D ambiguous. Germline CDR1 reads MDHEN; CDR2 reads SYDVKM. Between the trimmed V and J ends, which lost 2 bases and 3 bases, there was a span of 8 bases. This CDR3 contains 14 residues. In DNA form, the CDR3 reads TGTGCCAGCAGTTTACGAGAGGACTACAATGAGCAGTTCTTC. Protein: CASSLREDYNEQFF.

The chain carries TRBV27 and TRBJ1-1; TRBD1 is a possible D gene (6 bases). Germline V lookup: CDR1 MNHEY, CDR2 SMNVEV (reference sequence). CDR3 size: 13 residues. V lost 8 bases and J 0 bases, leaving 10 bases between the germline ends. Written as DNA, the CDR3 is TGTGCCAGCGGCGGACAGATGAACACTGAAGCTTTCTTT. This encodes CASGGQMNTEAFF.

As for this clone: Other DNA sequences in the sample encode the same CDR3. V and J are TRBV3-1 (or the pseudogene TRBV3-2) and TRBJ1-2; TRBD1 is a possible D gene (6 bases). The CDR3 runs to 13 residues. CDR1 LGHDT and CDR2 YNNKEL come from the germline V gene (reference sequence). V lost 6 bases, J lost 2 bases, and 10 bases lay in between. CDR3 amino acids: CASSQTGNYGYTF. The CDR3 DNA reads as TGTGCCAGCAGTCAAACAGGGAACTATGGCTACACCTTC.